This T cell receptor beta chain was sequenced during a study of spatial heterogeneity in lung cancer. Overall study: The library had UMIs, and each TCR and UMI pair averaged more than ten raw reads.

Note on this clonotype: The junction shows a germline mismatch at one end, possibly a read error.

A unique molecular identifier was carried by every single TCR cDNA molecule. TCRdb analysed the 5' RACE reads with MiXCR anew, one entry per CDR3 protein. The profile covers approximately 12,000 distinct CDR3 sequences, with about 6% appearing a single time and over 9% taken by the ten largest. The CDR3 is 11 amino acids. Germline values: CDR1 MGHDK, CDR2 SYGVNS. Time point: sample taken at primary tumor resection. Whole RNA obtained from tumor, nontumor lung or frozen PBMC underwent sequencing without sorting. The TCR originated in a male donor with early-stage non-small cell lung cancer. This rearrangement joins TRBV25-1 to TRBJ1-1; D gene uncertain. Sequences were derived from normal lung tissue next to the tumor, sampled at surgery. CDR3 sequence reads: CASIRNAEAFF. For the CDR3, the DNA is TGTGCCAGCATTAGGAACGCTGAAGCTTTCTTT.